A single sample is the source of the 32 T cell receptor beta chains below, sequenced in a study of control samples from healthy donors and cancer patients. TCRdb's table, derived via immunoSEQ multiplex PCR, lists solely in-frame clones and lacks some. The sample yields 75,000 to 90,000 clones, under 90% seen once. The sequenced sample consisted of blood. Every receptor here comes from a woman aged 40-49 years in good health.

The chain has TRBV4-1 and TRBJ1-2; no reliable D call. This CDR3 region has 14 residues. V was trimmed by 0 bases and J by 5 bases, leaving 10 bases between them. The germline gives CDR1 MGHRA, CDR2 YSYEKL. CDR3 region: CASSQESRQYGYTF. For the CDR3, the DNA is TGCGCCAGCAGCCAAGAAAGCCGGCAGTATGGCTACACCTTC.

Concerning this clone itself: Other DNA sequences in the same sample also yield this CDR3. The chain employs TRBV2 and TRBJ2-2, with 12 bases matching TRBD2. V dropped 3 bases and J dropped 5; count of bases not matched to a gene: 7. The CDR3 totals 17 residues. Germline V gene lookup returns CDR1 SNHLY and CDR2 FYNNEI. CDR3 bases: TGTGCCAGCAGTGATCTAGCGGGGGGGCGTGGGACCGGGGAGCTGTTTTTT. This gives the protein CASSDLAGGRGTGELFF.

The J gene is TRBJ1-4, the V gene TRBV25-1; D remains ambiguous. Germline CDR1 MGHDK, CDR2 SYGVNS. The ends were cut back, 2 bases at V and 0 bases at J, with 10 bases in the middle. This CDR3 spans 16 amino acids. The CDR3 reads CASSEGRLATNEKLFF. The CDR3 DNA is TGTGCCAGCAGTGAAGGAAGACTCGCAACTAATGAAAAACTGTTTTTT.

The rearrangement joins TRBV4-1 to TRBJ2-1; no clear D gene. Per germline, CDR1 MGHRA and CDR2 YSYEKL. V lost 8 bases and J lost 8, with 10 bases in between. This CDR3 has 11 amino acids. This chain's CDR3 is CASGSRYEQFF. For the CDR3, the DNA is TGCGCCAGCGGATCCAGGTATGAGCAGTTCTTC.

This chain joins TRBV19 and TRBJ2-2; 7 positions match TRBD2. The CDR3 covers 12 residues. V trimming: 5 bases; J trimming: 6 bases; junction bases outside the gene matches: 0. Germline V gives CDR1 LNHDA, CDR2 SQIVND (reference sequence). CDR3 loop: CASSGGAGELFF. The DNA of the CDR3 is TGTGCCAGTAGTGGGGGGGCCGGGGAGCTGTTTTTT. The variable domain in full, completed from reference TRBV19 and TRBJ2-2, reads DGGITQSPKYLFRKEGQNVTLSCEQNLNHDAMYWYRQDPGQGLRLIYYSQIVNDFQKGDIAEGYSVSREKKESFPLTVTSAQKNPTAFYLCASSGGAGELFFGEGSRLTVL.

V gene TRBV15 combines with J gene TRBJ1-1; a possible D gene is TRBD1 (6 bases). The CDR3 runs 15 residues. CDR1 is LNHNV, CDR2 YYDKDF, per germline (reference sequence). Trimming took 0 bases from V and 6 from J, leaving 14 bases between them. CDR3 sequence reads: CATSRDSGGQAEAFF. The CDR3 DNA reads as TGTGCCACCAGCAGAGATTCCGGGGGCCAGGCTGAAGCTTTCTTT.

The chain links TRBV23-1 to TRBJ2-7; D may match TRBD1 or TRBD2 (5 bases each). TRBV23-1 is known as an ORF, though its function is uncertain. This CDR3 has 16 residues. The germline V and J ends were trimmed by 3 bases and 7 bases, with 22 bases remaining between them. The CDR3 protein is CASSQSTGPRSREQYF. DNA for the CDR3: TGCGCCAGCAGTCAGTCCACGGGACCGCGAAGCAGAGAGCAGTACTTC.

The V and J genes are TRBV10-3 and TRBJ1-5; D is possibly TRBD1 (5 bases). Germline V gives CDR1 ENHRY, CDR2 SYGVKD. The CDR3 is made up of 13 amino acids. With 2 bases removed from V and 13 bases from J, the gap between germline ends came to 15 bases. The CDR3 sequence is CAISEEGYGWQHF. In nucleotides, the CDR3 is TGTGCCATCAGTGAGGAGGGGTACGGGTGGCAGCATTTT.

The V gene is TRBV30, the J gene TRBJ1-1; no clear D gene. V was shortened by 1 base and J by 1 base, with 25 bases between the two germline ends. There are 19 residues in the CDR3. The V gene's germline CDR1 is GTSNPN and CDR2 SVGIG (reference sequence). The CDR3 sequence: CAWSALFYPSGKGNTEAFF. Here the CDR3 DNA reads TGTGCCTGGAGTGCCCTCTTTTACCCGTCGGGGAAAGGGAACACTGAAGCTTTCTTT. Based on the CDR3 plus reference TRBV30 and TRBJ1-1, the full variable domain is SQTIHQWPATLVQPVGSPLSLECTVEGTSNPNLYWYRQAAGRGLQLLFYSVGIGQISSEVPQNLSASRPQDRQFILSSKKLLLSDSGFYLCAWSALFYPSGKGNTEAFFGQGTRLTVV.

The chain combines TRBV7-8 with TRBJ1-1, with 12 bases identical to TRBD1. J gave up 7 bases and V 4 bases, and 10 bases lay outside the gene matches. Germline loops: CDR1 SGHVS, CDR2 FQNEAQ. This CDR3 has 16 residues. As DNA, the CDR3 is TGTGCCAGCAGCTCCTGGAAGGGACAGGGGGCTGGTGAAGCTTTCTTT. This encodes CASSSWKGQGAGEAFF.

The chain joins TRBV30 to TRBJ2-1; 8 bases match TRBD2. The junction had 10 bases not matched to a gene; V was cut back by 2 bases and J by 4 bases. The CDR3 covers 16 residues. Germline V lookup: CDR1 GTSNPN, CDR2 SVGIG (reference sequence). CDR3 amino acids: CAWSSSGGRSYNEQFF. In nucleotides, the CDR3 is TGTGCCTGGAGTTCGAGCGGGGGTCGATCGTACAATGAGCAGTTCTTC.

This chain links TRBV4-1 with TRBJ2-5; TRBD2 is a possible D gene (6 bases). This CDR3 spans 15 amino acids. V lost 1 base to trimming and J lost 1 base, with 10 bases between them. Germline V gene data show CDR1 as MGHRA and CDR2 as YSYEKL. The CDR3 region is CASSQGRDPQETQYF. The CDR3, as DNA: TGCGCCAGCAGCCAAGGGCGGGACCCCCAAGAGACCCAGTACTTC.

This clone was seen just once. This rearrangement joins TRBV6-9 to TRBJ1-2; D call uncertain. CDR3 size: 18 residues. The germline gives CDR1 MNHGY, CDR2 SVAAGI. Trimming took off 6 bases at V and 4 bases at J, with 27 bases between the two ends. The CDR3 loop reads CASSHYPSTPGSFYGYTF. CDR3 bases: TGTGCCAGCAGCCACTATCCTTCGACCCCGGGGAGCTTCTATGGCTACACCTTC.

The chain employs TRBV10-3 and TRBJ1-1; D gene ambiguous. The CDR3 consists of 14 residues. Trimming cost V 2 bases and J 1 base, with 8 bases left between them. Germline V gene sequence: CDR1 ENHRY, CDR2 SYGVKD. CDR3 residues: CAISEGPQNTEAFF. CDR3 DNA sequence: TGTGCCATCAGTGAGGGACCGCAGAACACTGAAGCTTTCTTT.

V usage is TRBV21-1 and J usage is TRBJ2-5; TRBD1 reflects the table's D call only, with no check against the DNA. TRBV21-1 is a pseudogene. The CDR3 consists of 16 residues. CDR3 sequence reads: CASSKEVDSSQETQYF. In nucleotides, the CDR3 is TGTGCCAGCAGCAAAGAAGTCGACAGTAGCCAAGAGACCCAGTACTTC.

The V and J genes are TRBV9 and TRBJ2-3, with TRBD2 matching 9 bases. The V segment lost 1 base and the J segment 0 bases; nucleotides outside the gene matches: 6. CDR1 is SGDLS and CDR2 is YYNGEE in the germline V gene. The CDR3 covers 17 residues. CDR3 residues: CASSVSGGLPSTDTQYF. The CDR3 nucleotides are TGTGCCAGCAGCGTAAGCGGGGGGTTACCTAGCACAGATACGCAGTATTTT.

V gene TRBV5-1 combines with J gene TRBJ1-1; D perhaps matches TRBD1 (6 bases). This CDR3 contains 14 residues. Germline V CDR1 and CDR2: SGHRS, YFSETQ. The V end lost 4 bases, the J end lost 1 base, and 11 bases lay between the germline ends. CDR3 protein: CASSPGTTNTEAFF. CDR3 bases: TGCGCCAGCAGCCCCGGGACAACGAACACTGAAGCTTTCTTT.

The chain employs TRBV7-2 and TRBJ1-2; tentative D call: TRBD1 (5 bases). CDR1 is SGHTA and CDR2 is FQGNSA in the germline V gene. The length of the CDR3 is 13 residues. Between the trimmed V and J ends, which lost 5 bases and 8 bases, there was a span of 15 bases. CDR3 in amino acids: CASSPWGWGGYTF. CDR3 coding DNA: TGTGCCAGCAGCCCCTGGGGCTGGGGAGGCTACACCTTC.

The V gene is TRBV5-5, the J gene TRBJ1-3, with D unresolved. The CDR3 totals 14 residues. The V and J ends lost 1 base and 10 bases respectively, with 15 bases between them. From germline, CDR1 is SGHKS and CDR2 YYEKEE (reference sequence). The CDR3 protein is CASSLNVGSGTIYF. The CDR3 bases are TGTGCCAGCAGCTTGAATGTGGGTTCTGGTACCATATATTTT.

CDR3 loop: CAWSRGTAEKLFF. The CDR3 DNA sequence: TGTGCCTGGAGCCGGGGGACAGCTGAAAAACTGTTTTTT. The V call is TRBV30, the J call TRBJ1-4; the match to TRBD1 covers 7 bases. V shed 3 bases, J shed 7 bases, and the junction held 5 bases outside the gene matches. This CDR3 is built from 13 residues. Germline V gene sequence: CDR1 GTSNPN, CDR2 SVGIG (reference sequence). Drawing the rest from reference TRBV30 and TRBJ1-4, the complete variable domain is SQTIHQWPATLVQPVGSPLSLECTVEGTSNPNLYWYRQAAGRGLQLLFYSVGIGQISSEVPQNLSASRPQDRQFILSSKKLLLSDSGFYLCAWSRGTAEKLFFGSGTQLSVL.

The chain recombines TRBV11-3 with TRBJ2-7, with a tentative D call TRBD2 (6 bases). V shed 3 bases and J shed 5 bases, with 11 bases lying between them. The CDR3 has 13 amino acids. Germline values: CDR1 SGHNT, CDR2 YENEEA. This CDR3 reads CASSLVWGDEQYF. CDR3 coding DNA: TGTGCCAGCAGCTTGGTGTGGGGGGACGAGCAGTACTTC.

This clone came up once. The chain carries TRBV7-9 and TRBJ2-6; tentatively, D is TRBD1 (6 bases). Germline CDR1 reads SEHNR; CDR2 reads FQNEAQ (reference sequence). The CDR3 is 17 amino acids. V was trimmed by 1 base and J by 0 bases, leaving 10 bases between them. For the CDR3, the DNA is TGTGCCAGCAGCTTAGTAGGGGACAACTCTGGGGCCAACGTCCTGACTTTC. Protein sequence: CASSLVGDNSGANVLTF.

V and J are TRBV3-1 (or the pseudogene TRBV3-2) and TRBJ1-2; 11 bases are a match to TRBD1. CDR3 length equals 17 residues. After removal of 4 bases from V and 4 bases from J, the junction contained 11 bases not matched to a gene. Germline CDR1 is LGHDT and CDR2 is YNNKEL (reference sequence). The CDR3 coding sequence is TGTGCCAGCAGCCCCGGGACAGGGGGTACCACCGGCTATGGCTACACCTTC. Translating gives CASSPGTGGTTGYGYTF.

This chain connects TRBV27 to TRBJ2-6; 8 bases align to TRBD1. V dropped 5 bases and J dropped 0; count of bases not matched to a gene: 9. CDR3 size: 18 residues. The germline V gene encodes CDR1 MNHEY and CDR2 SMNVEV (reference sequence). CDR3: CASSTRDRSFSGANVLTF. CDR3 sequence (DNA): TGTGCCAGCAGTACCCGGGACAGGTCCTTCTCTGGGGCCAACGTCCTGACTTTC.

V is TRBV7-9 and J is TRBJ2-6; D is uncertain. In germline, CDR1 is SEHNR, CDR2 FQNEAQ (reference sequence). V was cut by 2 bases and J by 2 bases, with 1 base left in between. This CDR3 has 13 amino acids. The chain's CDR3 is CASSLPGANVLTF. Written as DNA, the CDR3 is TGTGCCAGCAGCTTACCTGGGGCCAACGTCCTGACTTTC.

This clone was picked up a small number of times. The rearrangement joins TRBV5-1 to TRBJ2-1, with D maybe TRBD2 (7 bases). The CDR3 has 17 residues. V shed 4 bases and J shed 3 bases, with 20 bases lying between them. Germline V gene data show CDR1 as SGHRS and CDR2 as YFSETQ. In nucleotides, the CDR3 is TGCGCCAGCAGCCGACCCCAAGGGGGGGGGAACTACAATGAGCAGTTCTTC. Amino acid sequence: CASSRPQGGGNYNEQFF.

The chain joins TRBV19 to TRBJ2-4, with 7 bases matching TRBD1. CDR3 length: 14 amino acids. Germline trimming cut 3 bases from V and 7 bases from J; bases unmatched to any gene: 6. Germline values: CDR1 LNHDA, CDR2 SQIVND (reference sequence). CDR3 sequence (DNA): TGTGCCAGTAGTATGTTAGGGACAGAGAACATTCAGTACTTC. Translating it yields CASSMLGTENIQYF.

V is TRBV3-1 (or the pseudogene TRBV3-2) and J is TRBJ1-1; 7 nucleotides match TRBD1. Germline V gene data show CDR1 as LGHDT and CDR2 as YNNKEL (reference sequence). There are 15 residues in the CDR3. Trimming removed 2 bases from V and 6 bases from J; junction bases left unmatched: 9. In nucleotides, the CDR3 is TGTGCCAGCAGCCAATTCGGGACAGTTAACGCTGAAGCTTTCTTT. Translating gives CASSQFGTVNAEAFF.

Remarks on this clone: One end of the junction fails to match germline, which may point to a read error. The chain's CDR3 is CASSIRTSLIF. The CDR3, as DNA: TGTGCCAGTAGTATCCGGACCTCTCTGATCTTC. This chain links TRBV19 with TRBJ1-2; no definite D call. CDR1 is LNHDA and CDR2 is SQIVND in the germline V gene (reference sequence). The CDR3 is 11 amino acids.

The rearrangement joins TRBV16 to TRBJ1-2; 8 positions match TRBD1. CDR1 and CDR2 (germline): KGHSY, FQNENV. The CDR3 runs to 17 residues. The J segment lost 4 bases and the V segment lost 0 bases, leaving 10 bases of the junction unmatched. CDR3 DNA sequence: TGTGCCAGCAGCCAATCGGTAGGAACAGGGGGTGCCTATGGCTACACCTTC. This translates into CASSQSVGTGGAYGYTF.

The rearrangement uses TRBV6-4 and TRBJ2-1; 11 positions match TRBD1. V lost 2 bases, J lost 6 bases, and 0 bases stayed unmatched. The germline CDR1 and CDR2 sequences are MRHNA and SNTAGT. This CDR3 spans 14 amino acids. In nucleotides, the CDR3 is TGTGCCAGCAGTGACGGGACAGGGGGCAATGAGCAGTTCTTC. Translating gives CASSDGTGGNEQFF.

V gene TRBV4-1 combines with J gene TRBJ2-3; maybe TRBD1 (5 bases). The ends were cut back, 6 bases at V and 5 bases at J, with 15 bases in the middle. The CDR3 consists of 14 residues. Germline CDR1 and CDR2: MGHRA and YSYEKL. CDR3 region: CASSVGQGQDTQYF. CDR3 nucleotide sequence: TGCGCCAGCAGTGTGGGTCAGGGTCAAGATACGCAGTATTTT.